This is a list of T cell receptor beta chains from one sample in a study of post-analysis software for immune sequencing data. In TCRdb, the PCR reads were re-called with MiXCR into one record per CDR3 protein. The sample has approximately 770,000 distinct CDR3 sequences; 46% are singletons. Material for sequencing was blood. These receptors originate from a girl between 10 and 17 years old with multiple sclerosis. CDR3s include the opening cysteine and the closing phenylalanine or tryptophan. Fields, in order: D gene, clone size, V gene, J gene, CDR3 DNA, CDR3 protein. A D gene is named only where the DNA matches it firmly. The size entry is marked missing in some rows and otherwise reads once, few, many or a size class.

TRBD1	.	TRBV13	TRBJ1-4	TGTGCCAGCAGCTTACGGGACAGGTCAGGTGAAAAACTGTTTTTT	CASSLRDRSGEKLFF
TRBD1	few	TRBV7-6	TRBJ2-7	TGTGCCAGCAGCAGACGGACAGGGGGCGACGAGCAGTACTTC	CASSRRTGGDEQYF
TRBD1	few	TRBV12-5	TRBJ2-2	TGTGCTAGTGCCGCGATCGGGACAGGCTTCAACACCGGGGAGCTGTTTTTT	CASAAIGTGFNTGELFF
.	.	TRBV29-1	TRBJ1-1	TGCAGCGTTGAAGACTTATTGAACACTGAAGCTTTCTTT	CSVEDLLNTEAFF
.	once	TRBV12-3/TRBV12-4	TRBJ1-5	TGTGCCAGCGGGGACGGGGGTTTTCAGCCCCAGCATTTT	CASGDGGFQPQHF
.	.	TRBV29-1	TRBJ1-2	TGCAGCGTTGAAGATCTTCAGGGACCGATACCTAACTATGGCTACACCTTC	CSVEDLQGPIPNYGYTF
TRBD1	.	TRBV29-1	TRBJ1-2	TGCAGCGTTGAGGTCAGGACAGGGAGAAGCGGCTACACCTTC	CSVEVRTGRSGYTF
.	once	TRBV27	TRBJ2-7	TGTGCCAGCAGTTTATCCAAGACAGTCTACGAGCAGTACTTC	CASSLSKTVYEQYF
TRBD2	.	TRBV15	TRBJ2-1	TGTGCCACCAGCAGAGCAGGTAGCGGGAACAATGAGCAGTTCTTC	CATSRAGSGNNEQFF
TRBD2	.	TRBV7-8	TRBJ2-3	TGTGCCAGCAGCCCTGAGCGGGAGGGAACAGATACGCAGTATTTT	CASSPEREGTDTQYF
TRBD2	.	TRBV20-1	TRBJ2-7	TGCAGTGCCAGGCGAGCGGGAGTCCTGGACGAGCAGTACTTC	CSARRAGVLDEQYF
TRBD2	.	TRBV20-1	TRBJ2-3	TGCAGTGCGCCGACTAGCGGGAGGGCCGGAGGCACAGATACGCAGTATTTT	CSAPTSGRAGGTDTQYF
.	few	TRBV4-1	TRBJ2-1	TGCGCCAGCAGCCAAGAGATCGGGGCCGGTGAGCAGTTCTTC	CASSQEIGAGEQFF
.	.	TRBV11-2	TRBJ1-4	TGTGCCAGCAGCCAAATGGGACTAGGCACCGAAAAACTGTTTTTT	CASSQMGLGTEKLFF
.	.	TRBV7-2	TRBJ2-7	TGTGCCAGCAGCATTACCGGGGTGGAAACCGAGCAGTACTTC	CASSITGVETEQYF
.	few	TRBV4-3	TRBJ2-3	TGCGCCAGCAGCCAAGTCCAAAGACAGACAGATACGCAGTATTTT	CASSQVQRQTDTQYF
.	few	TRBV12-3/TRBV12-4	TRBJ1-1	TGTGCCAGCAGGTATGCTCCCGGACCGGGCGGCACTGAAGCTTTCTTT	CASRYAPGPGGTEAFF
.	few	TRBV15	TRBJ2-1	TGTGCCACCAGCAGAGGTTTGGACTGGAGCTCCTACAATGAGCAGTTCTTC	CATSRGLDWSSYNEQFF
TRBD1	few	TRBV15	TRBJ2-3	TGTGCCACCAGCCCCCGTATAAAGCCGGGACAGGGAGTTTCAGATACGCAGTATTTT	CATSPRIKPGQGVSDTQYF
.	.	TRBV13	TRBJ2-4	TGTGCCAGCAGCCGGCGGGGCCTTAGGGAGCAGTACTTC	CASSRRGLREQYF
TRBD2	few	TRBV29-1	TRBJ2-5	TGCAGCGTTGTAGGACTAGCGGGAGGGGAGACCCAGTACTTC	CSVVGLAGGETQYF
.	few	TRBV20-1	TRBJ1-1	TGCAGTGCTACGAAAGGGGGTGAGAACACTGAAGCTTTCTTT	CSATKGGENTEAFF
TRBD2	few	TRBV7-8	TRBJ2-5	TGTGCCAGCACACCCCGGCGGGAGGGAGAGACCCAGTACTTC	CASTPRREGETQYF
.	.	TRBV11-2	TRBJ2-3	TGTGCCAGCAGCTCGACTCAAGTCCTCTTAGATACGCAGTATTTT	CASSSTQVLLDTQYF